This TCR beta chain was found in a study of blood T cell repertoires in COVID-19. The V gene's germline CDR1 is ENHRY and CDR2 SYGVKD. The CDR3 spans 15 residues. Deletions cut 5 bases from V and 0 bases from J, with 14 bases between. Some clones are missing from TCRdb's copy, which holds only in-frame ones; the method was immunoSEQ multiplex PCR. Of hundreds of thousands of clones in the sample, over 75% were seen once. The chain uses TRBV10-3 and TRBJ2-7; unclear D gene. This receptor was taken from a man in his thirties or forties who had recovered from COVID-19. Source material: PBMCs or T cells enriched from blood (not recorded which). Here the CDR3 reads CAISSRGVVSYEQYF. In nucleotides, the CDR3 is TGTGCCATCAGTTCGAGAGGCGTAGTCTCCTACGAGCAGTACTTC.